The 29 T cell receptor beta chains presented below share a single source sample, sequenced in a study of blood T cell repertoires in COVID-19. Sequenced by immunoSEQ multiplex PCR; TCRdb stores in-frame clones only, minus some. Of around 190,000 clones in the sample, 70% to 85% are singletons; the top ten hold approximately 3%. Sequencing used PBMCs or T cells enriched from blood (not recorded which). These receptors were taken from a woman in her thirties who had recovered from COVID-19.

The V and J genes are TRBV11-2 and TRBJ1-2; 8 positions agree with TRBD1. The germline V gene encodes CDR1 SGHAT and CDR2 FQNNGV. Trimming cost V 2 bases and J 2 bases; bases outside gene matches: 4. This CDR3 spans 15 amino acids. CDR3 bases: TGTGCCAGCAGCTTACGGGACAGGAGCAACTATGGCTACACCTTC. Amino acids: CASSLRDRSNYGYTF.

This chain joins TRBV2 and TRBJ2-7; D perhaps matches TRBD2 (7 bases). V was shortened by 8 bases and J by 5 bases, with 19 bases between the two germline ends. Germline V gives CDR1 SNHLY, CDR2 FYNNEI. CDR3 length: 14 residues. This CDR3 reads CASDSGAGVNEQYF. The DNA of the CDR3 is TGTGCCAGCGACTCGGGGGCGGGAGTTAACGAGCAGTACTTC.

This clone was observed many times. The CDR3 spells CASSLGGLAGAVEAQYF. In nucleotides, the CDR3 is TGTGCCAGTAGTCTAGGGGGACTAGCGGGAGCCGTGGAAGCGCAGTATTTT. This sequence joins TRBV19 and TRBJ2-3, with 14 bases lining up with TRBD2. V shed 5 bases, J shed 10 bases, and the junction held 14 bases outside the gene matches. This CDR3 is built from 17 residues. In germline, CDR1 is LNHDA, CDR2 SQIVND (reference sequence).

The CDR3 nucleotides read TGCAGCGTTGAAGATCCCGGGGGTGGCTACACCTTC. Translated, it gives CSVEDPGGGYTF. V and J are TRBV29-1 and TRBJ1-2; perhaps TRBD1 as D (5 bases). CDR1 and CDR2 from the germline V gene are SQVTM and ANQGSEA. The CDR3 extends over 12 amino acids. V was trimmed by 0 bases and J by 7 bases, leaving 9 bases between them.

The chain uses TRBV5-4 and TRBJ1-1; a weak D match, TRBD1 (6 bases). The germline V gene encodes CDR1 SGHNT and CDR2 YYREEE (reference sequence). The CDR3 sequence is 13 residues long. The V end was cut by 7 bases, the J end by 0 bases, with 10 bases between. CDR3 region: CASGGAVNTEAFF. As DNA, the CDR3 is TGTGCCAGCGGGGGGGCCGTGAACACTGAAGCTTTCTTT.

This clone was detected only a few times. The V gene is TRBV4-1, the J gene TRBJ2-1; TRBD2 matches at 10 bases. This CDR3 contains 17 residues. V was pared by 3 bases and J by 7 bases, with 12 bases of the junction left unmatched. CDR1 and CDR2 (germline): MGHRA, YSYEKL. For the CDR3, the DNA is TGCGCCAGCAGCCATGATGTTTCCAGCGGGAGGGGTAATGAGCAGTTCTTC. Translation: CASSHDVSSGRGNEQFF.

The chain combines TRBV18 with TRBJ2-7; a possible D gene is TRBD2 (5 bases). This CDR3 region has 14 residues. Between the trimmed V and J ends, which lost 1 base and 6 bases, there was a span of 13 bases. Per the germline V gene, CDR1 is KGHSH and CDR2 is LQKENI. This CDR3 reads CASSPLPSEAEQYF. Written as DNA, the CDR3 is TGTGCCAGCTCACCACTACCCTCGGAGGCCGAGCAGTACTTC. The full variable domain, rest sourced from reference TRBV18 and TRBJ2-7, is NAGVMQNPRHLVRRRGQEARLRCSPMKGHSHVYWYRQLPEEGLKFMVYLQKENIIDESGMPKERFSAEFPKEGPSILRIQQVVRGDSAAYFCASSPLPSEAEQYFGPGTRLTVT.

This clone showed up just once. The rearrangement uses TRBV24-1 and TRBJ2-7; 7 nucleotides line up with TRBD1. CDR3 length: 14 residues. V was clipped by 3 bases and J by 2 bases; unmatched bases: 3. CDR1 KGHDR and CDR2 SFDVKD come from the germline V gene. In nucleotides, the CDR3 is TGTGCCACCAGTGATAGACAGGGAGCCTACGAGCAGTACTTC. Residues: CATSDRQGAYEQYF.

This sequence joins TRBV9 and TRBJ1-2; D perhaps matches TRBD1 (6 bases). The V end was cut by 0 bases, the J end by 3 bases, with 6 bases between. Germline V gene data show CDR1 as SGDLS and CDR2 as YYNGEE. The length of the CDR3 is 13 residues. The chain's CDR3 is CASSVDRDYGYTF. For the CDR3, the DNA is TGTGCCAGCAGCGTAGACAGGGACTATGGCTACACCTTC.

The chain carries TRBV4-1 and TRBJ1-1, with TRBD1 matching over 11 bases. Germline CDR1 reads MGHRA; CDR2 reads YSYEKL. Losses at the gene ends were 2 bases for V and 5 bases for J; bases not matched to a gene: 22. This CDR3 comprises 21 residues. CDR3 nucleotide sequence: TGCGCCAGCAGCCAATGGCAGGGGACAGGGGGACCCTTACCTGCCTTTACTGAAGCTTTCTTT. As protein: CASSQWQGTGGPLPAFTEAFF.

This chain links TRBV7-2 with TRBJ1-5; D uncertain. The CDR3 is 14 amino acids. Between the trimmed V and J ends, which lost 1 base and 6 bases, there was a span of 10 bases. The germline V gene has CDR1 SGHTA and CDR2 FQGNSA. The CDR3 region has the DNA TGTGCCAGCAGCTTAGTGGCAGGAGGTCAGCCCCAGCATTTT. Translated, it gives CASSLVAGGQPQHF.

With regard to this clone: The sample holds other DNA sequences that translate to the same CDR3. CDR3: CASSQGQNSNQPQHF. The CDR3 nucleotides read TGTGCCAGCAGCCAAGGGCAAAATAGCAATCAGCCCCAGCATTTT. The chain employs TRBV3-1 (or the pseudogene TRBV3-2) and TRBJ1-5; no clear D. The CDR3 runs to 15 residues. Germline V gene sequence: CDR1 LGHDT, CDR2 YNNKEL (reference sequence). Trimming shortened V by 1 base and J by 0 bases, and 7 bases separated the two germline ends.

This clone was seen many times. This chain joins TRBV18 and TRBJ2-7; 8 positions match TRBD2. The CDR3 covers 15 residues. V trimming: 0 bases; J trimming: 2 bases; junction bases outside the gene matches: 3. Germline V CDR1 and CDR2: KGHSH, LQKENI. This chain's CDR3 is CASSPPSGGAYEQYF. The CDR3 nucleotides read TGTGCCAGCTCACCACCGTCGGGAGGGGCCTACGAGCAGTACTTC.

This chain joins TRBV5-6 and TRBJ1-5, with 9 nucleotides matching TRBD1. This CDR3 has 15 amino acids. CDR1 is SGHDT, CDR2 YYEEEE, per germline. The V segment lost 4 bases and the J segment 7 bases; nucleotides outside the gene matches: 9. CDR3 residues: CASSGSGTGSQPQHF. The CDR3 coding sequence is TGTGCCAGCAGCGGAAGCGGGACAGGGAGCCAGCCCCAGCATTTT.

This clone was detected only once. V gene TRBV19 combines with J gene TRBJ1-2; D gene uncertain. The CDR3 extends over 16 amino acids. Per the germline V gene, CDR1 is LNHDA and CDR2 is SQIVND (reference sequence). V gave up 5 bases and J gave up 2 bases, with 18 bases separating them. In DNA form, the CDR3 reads TGTGCCAGTAGTTTCATGAGGGCTACATCCAACTATGGCTACACCTTC. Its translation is CASSFMRATSNYGYTF. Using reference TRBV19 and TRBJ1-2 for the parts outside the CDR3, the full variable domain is DGGITQSPKYLFRKEGQNVTLSCEQNLNHDAMYWYRQDPGQGLRLIYYSQIVNDFQKGDIAEGYSVSREKKESFPLTVTSAQKNPTAFYLCASSFMRATSNYGYTFGSGTRLTVV.

The CDR3 nucleotides are TGTGCCAGCTCACTTCCCGGGACTAGCGGGATGATGGGGGAGCTGTTTTTT. It yields the protein CASSLPGTSGMMGELFF. This chain connects TRBV18 to TRBJ2-2, with TRBD2 identical over 13 bases. The CDR3 is 17 residues long. V lost 4 bases, J lost 8 bases, and 10 bases stayed unmatched. Germline V gene data show CDR1 as KGHSH and CDR2 as LQKENI.

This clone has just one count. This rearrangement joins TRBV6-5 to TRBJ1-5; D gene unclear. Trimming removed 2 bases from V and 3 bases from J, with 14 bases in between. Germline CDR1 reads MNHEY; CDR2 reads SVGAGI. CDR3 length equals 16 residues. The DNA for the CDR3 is TGTGCCAGCAGTTACGGTCCGAGTTCCCCCAATCAGCCCCAGCATTTT. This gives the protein CASSYGPSSPNQPQHF.

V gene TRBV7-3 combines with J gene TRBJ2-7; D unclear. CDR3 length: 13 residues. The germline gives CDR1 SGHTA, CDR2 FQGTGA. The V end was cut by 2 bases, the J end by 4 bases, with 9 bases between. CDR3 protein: CASSLAPKYEQYF. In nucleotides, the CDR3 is TGTGCCAGCAGCTTAGCGCCTAAATACGAGCAGTACTTC.

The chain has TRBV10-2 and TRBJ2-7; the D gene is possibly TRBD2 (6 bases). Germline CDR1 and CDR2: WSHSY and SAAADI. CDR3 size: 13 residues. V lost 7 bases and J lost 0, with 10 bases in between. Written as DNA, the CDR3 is TGCGCCAGCATGATGACTAGCTCCTACGAGCAGTACTTC. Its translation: CASMMTSSYEQYF.

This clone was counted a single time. CDR3 amino acids: CASSKEGVPGPYEQYV. For the CDR3, the DNA is TGTGCCAGCAGCAAAGAGGGGGTCCCGGGCCCCTACGAGCAGTACGTC. V usage is TRBV21-1 and J usage is TRBJ2-7; the DNA was not compared with TRBD1, the D call given in the table. TRBV21-1 is a pseudogene locus. The CDR3 sequence is 16 residues long.

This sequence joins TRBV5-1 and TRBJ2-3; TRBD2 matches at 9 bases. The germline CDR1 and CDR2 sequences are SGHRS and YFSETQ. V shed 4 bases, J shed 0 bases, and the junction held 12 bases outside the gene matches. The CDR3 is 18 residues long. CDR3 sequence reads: CASSPQAPAGGSTDTQYF. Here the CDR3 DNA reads TGCGCCAGCAGCCCTCAGGCCCCAGCGGGAGGCAGCACAGATACGCAGTATTTT.

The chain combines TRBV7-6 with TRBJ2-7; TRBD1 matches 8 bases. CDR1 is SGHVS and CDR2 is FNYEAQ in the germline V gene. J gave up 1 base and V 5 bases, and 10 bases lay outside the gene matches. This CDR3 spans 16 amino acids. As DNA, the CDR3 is TGTGCCAGCAGCCACCACCGGACAGGGAAGTCCTACGAGCAGTACTTC. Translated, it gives CASSHHRTGKSYEQYF.

The CDR3 region is CASSGLAGDEQFF. The CDR3 DNA is TGTGCCAGTAGCGGCCTAGCGGGGGATGAGCAGTTCTTC. The genes are TRBV19 and TRBJ2-1; TRBD2 aligns across 10 bases. Germline assignment: CDR1 LNHDA and CDR2 SQIVND (reference sequence). This CDR3 is built from 13 residues. The J segment lost 8 bases and the V segment lost 6 bases, leaving 4 bases of the junction unmatched.

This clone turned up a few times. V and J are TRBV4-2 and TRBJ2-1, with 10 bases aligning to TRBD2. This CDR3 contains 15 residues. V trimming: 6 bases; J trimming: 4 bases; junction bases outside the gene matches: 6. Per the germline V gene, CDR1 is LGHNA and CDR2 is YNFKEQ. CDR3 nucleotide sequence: TGTGCCAGCAGTAATCTAGCGGGGGAGTACAATGAGCAGTTCTTC. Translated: CASSNLAGEYNEQFF.

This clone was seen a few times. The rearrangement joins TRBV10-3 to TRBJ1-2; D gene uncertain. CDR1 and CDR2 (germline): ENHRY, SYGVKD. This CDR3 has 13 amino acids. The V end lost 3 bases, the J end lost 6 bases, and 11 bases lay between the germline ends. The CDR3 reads CAISEGSYNGYTF. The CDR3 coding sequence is TGTGCCATCAGTGAAGGGAGTTATAATGGCTACACCTTC.

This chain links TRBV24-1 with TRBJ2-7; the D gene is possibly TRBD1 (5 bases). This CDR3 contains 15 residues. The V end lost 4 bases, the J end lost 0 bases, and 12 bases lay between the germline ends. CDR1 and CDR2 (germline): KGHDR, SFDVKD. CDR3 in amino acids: CATSEETDSSYEQYF. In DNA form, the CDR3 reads TGTGCCACCAGTGAGGAAACCGACAGCTCCTACGAGCAGTACTTC.

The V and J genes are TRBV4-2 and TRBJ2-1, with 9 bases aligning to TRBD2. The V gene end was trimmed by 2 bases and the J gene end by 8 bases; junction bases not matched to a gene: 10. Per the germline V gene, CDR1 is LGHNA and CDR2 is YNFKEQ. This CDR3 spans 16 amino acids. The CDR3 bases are TGTGCCAGCAGCCAAAGGGCGGGAGGGCCGTTGGATGAGCAGTTCTTC. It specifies CASSQRAGGPLDEQFF.

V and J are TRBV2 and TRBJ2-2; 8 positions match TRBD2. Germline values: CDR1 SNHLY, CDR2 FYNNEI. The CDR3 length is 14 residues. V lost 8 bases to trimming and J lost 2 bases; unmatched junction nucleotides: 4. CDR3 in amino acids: CASPAGDNTGELFF. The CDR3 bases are TGTGCCAGCCCAGCGGGGGATAACACCGGGGAGCTGTTTTTT.

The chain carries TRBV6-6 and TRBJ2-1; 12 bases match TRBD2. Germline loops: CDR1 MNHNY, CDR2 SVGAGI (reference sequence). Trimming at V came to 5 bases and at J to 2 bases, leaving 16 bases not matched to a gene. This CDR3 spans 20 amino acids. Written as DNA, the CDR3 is TGTGCCAGCAGTCCCCACACGGGGCTAGCGGGAGGGGGGACCTACAATGAGCAGTTCTTC. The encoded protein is CASSPHTGLAGGGTYNEQFF.